Listed below are T cell receptor beta chains from one sample, sequenced in a study of neurological immune-mediated disorders. TCRdb re-derived calls from the 5' RACE reads in MiXCR, one entry per CDR3 protein. The table lists tens of thousands of distinct CDR3 sequences, nearly 7.5% of them singletons, with roughly 4.5% in the top ten. Sequenced sample: PBMCs. The receptors derive from a woman aged 40-49 years in good health. The CDR3 runs from the conserved cysteine through the conserved F or W. D genes are given only for firm matches. The size of a clone is reported for some rows only, either as once, few or many, or as a class for expanded clones.

V: TRBV15; J: TRBJ2-5; D: .; size: .; DNA: TGTGCCACCAGCAGGGACCAGACAGACCAAGAGACCCAGTACTTC; CDR3: CATSRDQTDQETQYF
V: TRBV20-1; J: TRBJ2-1; D: .; size: .; DNA: TGCTGTGCAAACGGTAGGGACCCCTACAATGAGCAGTTCTTC; CDR3: CCANGRDPYNEQFF
V: TRBV5-1; J: TRBJ2-5; D: .; size: few; DNA: TGCGCCAGCAGCTTTAAAGGGGGGGGAGAGACCCAGTACTTC; CDR3: CASSFKGGGETQYF
V: TRBV5-6; J: TRBJ2-5; D: TRBD2; size: few; DNA: TGTGCCAGCAGCACGGGGGTACTAGCGGGAGGGCAAGAGACCCAGTACTTC; CDR3: CASSTGVLAGGQETQYF
V: TRBV24-1; J: TRBJ2-1; D: .; size: many; DNA: TGTGCCACCAGTGCCGTCATGACATTCTCCTACAATGAGCAGTTCTTC; CDR3: CATSAVMTFSYNEQFF
V: TRBV3-1; J: TRBJ1-3; D: TRBD1; size: many; DNA: TGTGCCAGCAGCTTCCGGGACAGGGGGCTTGGAAACACCATATATTTT; CDR3: CASSFRDRGLGNTIYF
V: TRBV5-1; J: TRBJ2-1; D: TRBD2; size: many; DNA: TGCGCCAGCAGCTTGGGAGCGGGAGGGCTCGACAATGAGCAGTTCTTC; CDR3: CASSLGAGGLDNEQFF
V: TRBV7-3; J: TRBJ2-1; D: .; size: many; DNA: TGTGCCAGCGGGAACTCTGTAAACAATGAGCAGTTCTTC; CDR3: CASGNSVNNEQFF
V: TRBV27; J: TRBJ2-1; D: .; size: many; DNA: TGTGCCAGCAGTTTGGGGCGGGGAGGGGGTGAGCAGTTCTTC; CDR3: CASSLGRGGGEQFF
V: TRBV7-9; J: TRBJ2-3; D: TRBD2; size: many; DNA: TGTGCCAGCACTAGCGGGAGGGCCGGGGATACGCAGTATTTT; CDR3: CASTSGRAGDTQYF
V: TRBV7-3; J: TRBJ2-3; D: TRBD2; size: few; DNA: TGTGCCAGCAGCTTGGGGGGGGGAGCAACAGATACGCAGTATTTT; CDR3: CASSLGGGATDTQYF
V: TRBV4-1; J: TRBJ1-5; D: .; size: .; DNA: TGCGCCAGCAGCCAGGATGGTTTGAGCAATCAGCCCCAGCATTTT; CDR3: CASSQDGLSNQPQHF
V: TRBV6-1; J: TRBJ2-5; D: .; size: many; DNA: TGTGCCAGCAGTACACGATCCGGGGAACAAGAGACCCAGTACTTC; CDR3: CASSTRSGEQETQYF
V: TRBV20-1; J: TRBJ2-3; D: TRBD2; size: .; DNA: TGCAGTGCTAGATCTAGCGGGGGGGGCACAGATACGCAGTATTTT; CDR3: CSARSSGGGTDTQYF
V: TRBV7-9; J: TRBJ1-5; D: .; size: many; DNA: TGTGCCAGCACTCGCGAGGGTAGCAATCAGCCCCAGCATTTT; CDR3: CASTREGSNQPQHF
V: TRBV6-2/TRBV6-3; J: TRBJ1-5; D: .; size: many; DNA: TGTGCCAGCAGTTACGACGTCCTCGAGGGGAGCAATCAGCCCCAGCATTTT; CDR3: CASSYDVLEGSNQPQHF
V: TRBV29-1; J: TRBJ1-1; D: .; size: many; DNA: TGCAGCGTCTGGACGGTTGAAGCTTTCTTT; CDR3: CSVWTVEAFF
V: TRBV3-1; J: TRBJ2-2; D: .; size: few; DNA: TGTGCCAGCAGCCGGGGGTTGAGCACCGGGGAGCTGTTTTTT; CDR3: CASSRGLSTGELFF
V: TRBV28; J: TRBJ2-7; D: .; size: many; DNA: TGTGCCAGCAGCCCAAGCTCCTACGAGCAGTACTTC; CDR3: CASSPSSYEQYF
V: TRBV29-1; J: TRBJ2-7; D: .; size: many; DNA: TGCAGCGCCTCGACGGACCAAAACGGCGAGCAGTACTTC; CDR3: CSASTDQNGEQYF
V: TRBV28; J: TRBJ2-6; D: .; size: many; DNA: TGTGCCAGCAGTTTAGACGGAAGCTCTGGGGCCAACGTCCTGACTTTC; CDR3: CASSLDGSSGANVLTF
V: TRBV7-8; J: TRBJ2-2; D: .; size: few; DNA: TGTGCCAGCAGCTTAGTGGGGGGAACCTCCACCGGGGAGCTGTTTTTT; CDR3: CASSLVGGTSTGELFF
V: TRBV10-3; J: TRBJ2-7; D: .; size: many; DNA: TGTGCCATCAAGGGACAACTAAGCTACGAGCAGTACTTC; CDR3: CAIKGQLSYEQYF
V: TRBV4-1; J: TRBJ1-4; D: TRBD1; size: many; DNA: TGCGCCAGCAGTCCGGCGAGGGGGCGCGAAGAAAAACTGTTTTTT; CDR3: CASSPARGREEKLFF
V: TRBV5-8; J: TRBJ2-3; D: .; size: many; DNA: TGTGCCAGCGGGGGCACAGATACGCAGTATTTT; CDR3: CASGGTDTQYF
V: TRBV28; J: TRBJ2-2; D: TRBD2; size: many; DNA: TGTGCCAGCAGTTTATGGGGGACTACGAACACCGGGGAGCTGTTTTTT; CDR3: CASSLWGTTNTGELFF
V: TRBV29-1; J: TRBJ2-7; D: TRBD2; size: many; DNA: TGCAGCGTTAGGACTAGCGGGAGTTCTTACGAGCAGTACTTC; CDR3: CSVRTSGSSYEQYF
V: TRBV5-1; J: TRBJ2-1; D: TRBD2; size: once; DNA: TGCGCCAGCAGGGAAGCGGGGGCCGCCTGCAATGAGCAGTTCTTC; CDR3: CASREAGAACNEQFF
V: TRBV15; J: TRBJ2-6; D: .; size: many; DNA: TGTGCCACCAGCAGAGACCCTACGGGATCTGGGGCCAACGTCCTGACTTTC; CDR3: CATSRDPTGSGANVLTF
V: TRBV7-9; J: TRBJ2-5; D: TRBD1; size: many; DNA: TGTGCCAGCAGCACCTACAGGGGTATGGAGACCCAGTACTTC; CDR3: CASSTYRGMETQYF
V: TRBV12-3/TRBV12-4; J: TRBJ2-1; D: TRBD2; size: many; DNA: TGTGCCAGCAGCCGGGGACTAGCGGGAGGGCCGCTCTACAATGAGCAGTTCTTC; CDR3: CASSRGLAGGPLYNEQFF
V: TRBV20-1; J: TRBJ2-1; D: TRBD2; size: many; DNA: TGCAGTGCTAGAGGGGCTAGCGGGAGCTCCTACAATGAGCAGTTCTTC; CDR3: CSARGASGSSYNEQFF
V: TRBV27; J: TRBJ1-5; D: .; size: many; DNA: TGTGCCAGCAGTTTATACTCCGCGGGCAGTCTTGGGCCCCAGCATTTT; CDR3: CASSLYSAGSLGPQHF
V: TRBV7-2; J: TRBJ2-3; D: TRBD2; size: many; DNA: TGTGCCAGCAGCTCCCCCTTTGGACTAGCGGGAGGAACAGATACGCAGTATTTT; CDR3: CASSSPFGLAGGTDTQYF
V: TRBV20-1; J: TRBJ1-5; D: .; size: many; DNA: TGCAGTGCTCACAGCGGCAATCAGCCCCAGCATTTT; CDR3: CSAHSGNQPQHF
V: TRBV12-3/TRBV12-4; J: TRBJ1-3; D: TRBD1; size: many; DNA: TGTGCCAGCAGTGGCAGGGGGATTTTTGGAAACACCATATATTTT; CDR3: CASSGRGIFGNTIYF
V: TRBV5-1; J: TRBJ2-5; D: TRBD2; size: many; DNA: TGCGCCAGCAGCTTGGGGCTAGCGGGATGGGGAGAGACCCAGTACTTC; CDR3: CASSLGLAGWGETQYF
V: TRBV29-1; J: TRBJ1-2; D: .; size: many; DNA: TGCAGCTCCCGGGACATGGTGGAGGGCTACACCTTC; CDR3: CSSRDMVEGYTF
V: TRBV5-5; J: TRBJ1-1; D: .; size: many; DNA: TGTGCCAGCAGCATCCGGGACCCGGCTACTGAAGCTTTCTTT; CDR3: CASSIRDPATEAFF
V: TRBV28; J: TRBJ2-7; D: .; size: many; DNA: TGTGCCAGCAGTTTACCAGGTGGATACGAGCAGTACTTC; CDR3: CASSLPGGYEQYF